The rows below give T cell receptor beta chains drawn from one sample of a study of shared clonotypes between healthy human individuals. The repertoire was sequenced with immunoSEQ multiplex PCR; TCRdb's copy has only in-frame clones and lacks some. The table includes millions of clones, 85% to 95% detected once. The source material was naive CD8+ T cells sorted from blood. These receptors were obtained from a man aged 18 to 30 in good health. CDR3s include the opening cysteine and the closing phenylalanine or tryptophan. The order of the fields is D gene, clone size, J gene, V gene, CDR3 protein, CDR3 DNA. A D gene is named only where the DNA matches it firmly. Size is stated for part of the rows, as once, few or many counts, or as a class when the clone is expanded.

D: TRBD2; size: NA; J: TRBJ2-5; V: TRBV5-1; CDR3: CASSYLPGAGGQETQYF; DNA: TGCGCCAGCAGCTACCTCCCCGGAGCGGGGGGGCAAGAGACCCAGTACTTC
D: NA; size: NA; J: TRBJ1-2; V: TRBV6-1; CDR3: CASSERYSSNGYTF; DNA: TGTGCCAGCAGTGAAAGGTACAGCAGTAATGGCTACACCTTC
D: NA; size: NA; J: TRBJ2-7; V: TRBV5-1; CDR3: CASSLGDTTYEQYF; DNA: TGCGCCAGCAGCTTGGGGGACACCACCTACGAGCAGTACTTC
D: NA; size: once; J: TRBJ1-5; V: TRBV19; CDR3: CASSMFLYDNQPQHF; DNA: TGTGCCAGTAGTATGTTCCTGTACGACAATCAGCCCCAGCATTTT
D: NA; size: NA; J: TRBJ1-5; V: TRBV6-5; CDR3: CASSYSGEGNQPQHF; DNA: TGTGCCAGCAGTTACTCGGGAGAGGGCAATCAGCCCCAGCATTTT
D: TRBD1; size: NA; J: TRBJ2-1; V: TRBV5-1; CDR3: CASRGTDYSSYNEQFF; DNA: TGCGCCAGCAGGGGGACAGATTATAGCTCCTACAATGAGCAGTTCTTC
D: NA; size: NA; J: TRBJ2-1; V: TRBV4-3; CDR3: CASSQGPSSYNEQFF; DNA: TGCGCCAGCAGCCAGGGACCAAGCTCCTACAATGAGCAGTTCTTC
D: NA; size: once; J: TRBJ1-1; V: TRBV19; CDR3: CASSRGGNTEAFF; DNA: TGTGCCAGTAGTAGGGGGGGGAACACTGAAGCTTTCTTT
D: NA; size: NA; J: TRBJ1-1; V: TRBV6-5; CDR3: CASSYSGANTEAFF; DNA: TGTGCCAGCAGTTACTCCGGGGCGAACACTGAAGCTTTCTTT
D: NA; size: NA; J: TRBJ2-1; V: TRBV30; CDR3: CAWSARRAYLYNEQFF; DNA: TGTGCCTGGAGTGCCCGGCGGGCGTACCTCTACAATGAGCAGTTCTTC
D: TRBD1; size: NA; J: TRBJ2-3; V: TRBV6-5; CDR3: CASSYGTGVDTQYF; DNA: TGTGCCAGCAGTTACGGGACAGGGGTTGATACGCAGTATTTT
D: NA; size: NA; J: TRBJ2-1; V: TRBV4-1; CDR3: CASSQDYGGAGNEQFF; DNA: TGCGCCAGCAGCCAAGATTATGGGGGAGCGGGTAATGAGCAGTTCTTC
D: NA; size: NA; J: TRBJ2-7; V: TRBV21-1; CDR3: CASSIGPGKRTPYEQYF; DNA: TGTGCCAGCAGCATTGGGCCCGGGAAGAGGACCCCCTACGAGCAGTACTTC
D: NA; size: NA; J: TRBJ1-2; V: TRBV28; CDR3: CASSFPPGTINYGYTF; DNA: TGTGCCAGCAGTTTTCCCCCAGGCACGATTAACTATGGCTACACCTTC
D: NA; size: NA; J: TRBJ2-7; V: TRBV5-5; CDR3: CASSLVLNYEQYF; DNA: TGTGCCAGCAGCTTGGTCCTGAACTACGAGCAGTACTTC
D: TRBD2; size: NA; J: TRBJ2-3; V: TRBV29-1; CDR3: CSASGTSTDTQYF; DNA: TGCAGCGCTAGCGGGACTAGCACAGATACGCAGTATTTT
D: NA; size: NA; J: TRBJ1-2; V: TRBV5-8; CDR3: CASSLGQGNYGYTF; DNA: TGTGCCAGCAGCTTGGGGCAAGGGAACTATGGCTACACCTTC
D: NA; size: NA; J: TRBJ2-7; V: TRBV25-1; CDR3: CASSDDSFYEQYF; DNA: TGTGCCAGCAGTGATGACAGTTTCTACGAGCAGTACTTC
D: NA; size: NA; J: TRBJ2-7; V: TRBV5-6; CDR3: CASSLSDITYEQYF; DNA: TGTGCCAGCAGCTTGTCGGACATAACCTACGAGCAGTACTTC
D: NA; size: NA; J: TRBJ2-7; V: TRBV9; CDR3: CASIPPTVLNYEQYF; DNA: TGTGCCAGCATCCCCCCGACTGTTTTAAACTACGAGCAGTACTTC
D: NA; size: NA; J: TRBJ2-7; V: TRBV5-5; CDR3: CASSTDGTPYEQYF; DNA: TGTGCCAGCAGCACGGACGGGACTCCCTACGAGCAGTACTTC
D: TRBD1; size: NA; J: TRBJ1-3; V: TRBV6-5; CDR3: CASSAGQVTGNTIYF; DNA: TGTGCCAGCAGTGCTGGACAGGTTACTGGAAACACCATATATTTT
D: NA; size: NA; J: TRBJ1-1; V: TRBV9; CDR3: CASSVGTGGVAEAFF; DNA: TGTGCCAGCAGCGTAGGTACAGGAGGAGTGGCTGAAGCTTTCTTT
D: NA; size: NA; J: TRBJ2-1; V: TRBV15; CDR3: CATSTGLSYEQFF; DNA: TGTGCCACCAGCACCGGACTATCCTATGAGCAGTTCTTC
D: NA; size: NA; J: TRBJ1-2; V: TRBV6-1; CDR3: CASSEFGGVYGYTF; DNA: TGTGCCAGCAGTGAGTTCGGGGGGGTCTATGGCTACACCTTC
D: NA; size: NA; J: TRBJ1-2; V: TRBV27; CDR3: CASSVGVNYGYTF; DNA: TGTGCCAGCAGTGTAGGGGTCAACTATGGCTACACCTTC
D: NA; size: NA; J: TRBJ2-7; V: TRBV27; CDR3: CAIKGGGYEQYF; DNA: TGTGCCATCAAAGGGGGGGGCTACGAGCAGTACTTC
D: NA; size: NA; J: TRBJ1-2; V: TRBV30; CDR3: CAWSEGHFYGYTF; DNA: TGTGCCTGGAGTGAGGGCCACTTCTATGGCTACACCTTC
D: NA; size: NA; J: TRBJ1-2; V: TRBV27; CDR3: CASSPSDGNYGYTF; DNA: TGTGCCAGCAGTCCGTCCGACGGGAACTATGGCTACACCTTC
D: NA; size: NA; J: TRBJ1-2; V: TRBV9; CDR3: CASSSVGGRNYGYTF; DNA: TGTGCCAGCAGCTCGGTGGGGGGACGAAACTATGGCTACACCTTC
D: TRBD1; size: NA; J: TRBJ1-5; V: TRBV7-9; CDR3: CASSPTGVGSNQPQHF; DNA: TGTGCCAGCAGCCCGACAGGGGTAGGAAGCAATCAGCCCCAGCATTTT
D: TRBD1; size: NA; J: TRBJ1-5; V: TRBV6-1; CDR3: CASSDMGQGEPQHF; DNA: TGTGCCAGCAGTGATATGGGACAGGGAGAGCCCCAGCATTTT
D: NA; size: NA; J: TRBJ1-1; V: TRBV7-9; CDR3: CASSLDQGSMNTEAFF; DNA: TGTGCCAGCAGCTTAGATCAGGGAAGTATGAACACTGAAGCTTTCTTT
D: TRBD1; size: NA; J: TRBJ2-7; V: TRBV7-9; CDR3: CASSLGQGAVYEQYF; DNA: TGTGCCAGCAGCTTAGGACAGGGGGCGGTGTACGAGCAGTACTTC
D: NA; size: NA; J: TRBJ2-7; V: TRBV10-2; CDR3: CASRGAMVYEQYF; DNA: TGCGCCAGCAGAGGGGCGATGGTGTACGAGCAGTACTTC
D: NA; size: NA; J: TRBJ2-4; V: TRBV5-6; CDR3: CASSLGAVQNIQYF; DNA: TGTGCCAGCAGCTTGGGGGCAGTACAAAACATTCAGTACTTC
D: TRBD1; size: NA; J: TRBJ1-1; V: TRBV6-6; CDR3: CASKIGTATEAFF; DNA: TGTGCCAGCAAAATTGGGACAGCCACTGAAGCTTTCTTT
D: NA; size: NA; J: TRBJ2-2; V: TRBV6-1; CDR3: CASTFRGGFFGELFF; DNA: TGTGCCAGTACCTTCAGGGGAGGATTTTTCGGGGAGCTGTTTTTT
D: NA; size: NA; J: TRBJ2-1; V: TRBV10-3; CDR3: CAISEPLEGSDNEQFF; DNA: TGTGCCATCAGTGAGCCGCTAGAGGGGTCAGACAATGAGCAGTTCTTC
D: NA; size: NA; J: TRBJ2-7; V: TRBV7-9; CDR3: CASSLRDRGVEQYF; DNA: TGTGCCAGCAGCCTCAGGGACCGCGGTGTTGAGCAGTACTTC
D: NA; size: NA; J: TRBJ2-7; V: TRBV5-4; CDR3: CASSLHPDYEQYF; DNA: TGTGCCAGCAGCCTCCACCCGGATTACGAGCAGTACTTC
D: NA; size: NA; J: TRBJ2-7; V: TRBV5-1; CDR3: CASSWGDSSYEQYF; DNA: TGCGCCAGCAGCTGGGGGGACAGCTCCTACGAGCAGTACTTC
D: TRBD1; size: NA; J: TRBJ1-5; V: TRBV7-2; CDR3: CASSHRDRDIGQPQHF; DNA: TGTGCCAGCAGCCACCGGGACAGGGACATAGGTCAGCCCCAGCATTTT
D: NA; size: NA; J: TRBJ2-7; V: TRBV27; CDR3: CASSFGSLYEQYF; DNA: TGTGCCAGCAGTTTCGGCAGCCTCTACGAGCAGTACTTC
D: NA; size: NA; J: TRBJ1-6; V: TRBV2; CDR3: CASSEDGSSYNSPLHF; DNA: TGTGCCAGCAGTGAAGACGGAAGCTCCTATAATTCACCCCTCCACTTT
D: NA; size: once; J: TRBJ2-7; V: TRBV28; CDR3: CASSLGLIYEQYF; DNA: TGTGCCAGCAGTTTAGGACTCATCTACGAGCAGTACTTC
D: NA; size: NA; J: TRBJ2-7; V: TRBV29-1; CDR3: CSVRVTNYEQYF; DNA: TGCAGCGTCAGGGTCACCAATTACGAGCAGTACTTC
D: NA; size: NA; J: TRBJ1-1; V: TRBV6-5; CDR3: CASSYSPGANTEAFF; DNA: TGTGCCAGCAGTTACTCTCCAGGGGCCAACACTGAAGCTTTCTTT
D: NA; size: NA; J: TRBJ2-5; V: TRBV5-6; CDR3: CASSLEDGQETQYF; DNA: TGTGCCAGCAGCTTGGAAGACGGTCAAGAGACCCAGTACTTC
D: TRBD1; size: NA; J: TRBJ1-2; V: TRBV6-1; CDR3: CASERDRGIYGYTF; DNA: TGTGCCAGCGAACGGGACAGGGGGATCTATGGCTACACCTTC
D: NA; size: NA; J: TRBJ1-5; V: TRBV30; CDR3: CAWSEPGLWDQPQHF; DNA: TGTGCCTGGAGTGAACCGGGACTGTGGGATCAGCCCCAGCATTTT
D: NA; size: NA; J: TRBJ2-6; V: TRBV27; CDR3: CASSPLSGANVLTF; DNA: TGTGCCAGCAGCCCCTTGAGTGGGGCCAACGTCCTGACTTTC
D: NA; size: NA; J: TRBJ1-2; V: TRBV28; CDR3: CASSSAGRVDGYTF; DNA: TGTGCCAGCAGTTCGGCAGGGCGAGTGGATGGCTACACCTTC
D: TRBD1; size: NA; J: TRBJ1-5; V: TRBV28; CDR3: CASSLVPGGIDQPQHF; DNA: TGTGCCAGCAGTTTAGTCCCAGGGGGAATTGATCAGCCCCAGCATTTT
D: NA; size: NA; J: TRBJ1-6; V: TRBV7-9; CDR3: CASSTPPGINFAPLHF; DNA: TGTGCCAGCAGCACCCCACCAGGGATTAATTTTGCGCCCCTCCACTTT
D: TRBD1; size: NA; J: TRBJ1-2; V: TRBV19; CDR3: CASSLKGAVGYTF; DNA: TGTGCCAGTAGTCTGAAGGGGGCTGTTGGCTACACCTTC
D: NA; size: NA; J: TRBJ2-7; V: TRBV13; CDR3: CASSLASASEQYF; DNA: TGTGCCAGCAGCTTAGCTAGCGCCAGCGAGCAGTACTTC